This is a list of T cell receptor beta chains from one sample in a study of blood T cells in healthy people across ages. TCRdb reprocessed the 5' RACE reads via MiXCR and lists one record per CDR3 protein. The sample has roughly 1,500,000 distinct CDR3 sequences, about 31% seen once. Sequencing used blood. These receptors were collected from a woman in her 30s in good health. Each CDR3 is given with its conserved first and last residue. A D gene is named only where the DNA matches it firmly. Size is omitted from some rows. Given values are once, few, many or a class for expanded clones.

abundance,j_gene,v_gene,d_gene,CDR3aa,CDR3nt
.,TRBJ2-7,TRBV20-1,TRBD2,CSAPGLAGGIEQYF,TGCAGTGCTCCGGGACTAGCGGGGGGTATCGAGCAGTACTTC
few,TRBJ2-1,TRBV11-2,TRBD2,CASSLSGRPNEQFF,TGTGCCAGCAGCCTTAGCGGGAGACCCAATGAGCAGTTCTTC
.,TRBJ2-7,TRBV6-5,.,CASSYSSPDLAEQYF,TGTGCCAGCAGTTACTCGTCCCCGGACTTAGCCGAGCAGTACTTC
.,TRBJ2-7,TRBV20-1,.,CSASLQSGGEQYF,TGCAGTGCTAGTTTACAGTCAGGGGGGGAGCAGTACTTC
.,TRBJ2-7,TRBV20-1,.,CGAKLDYEQYF,TGCGGTGCTAAGCTAGACTACGAGCAGTACTTC
few,TRBJ2-3,TRBV5-1,.,CASSRGRPTERDTQYF,TGCGCCAGCAGCCGAGGACGTCCAACTGAGAGAGATACGCAGTATTTT
few,TRBJ2-1,TRBV7-6,TRBD2,CASSPSGLAARGYNEQFF,TGTGCCAGCAGCCCTTCGGGACTAGCCGCAAGAGGCTACAATGAGCAGTTCTTC
.,TRBJ2-1,TRBV7-3,.,CASSLRGPSNEQFF,TGTGCCAGCAGCTTAAGGGGGCCCTCCAATGAGCAGTTCTTC
few,TRBJ1-2,TRBV9,.,CASSRDTGTYGYTF,TGTGCCAGCAGCCGGGACACCGGGACCTATGGCTACACCTTC
.,TRBJ2-5,TRBV14,TRBD2,CASSQGTGTSTSQYF,TGTGCCAGCAGCCAGGGAACCGGGACTAGTACATCCCAGTACTTC
few,TRBJ1-2,TRBV2,TRBD1,CASRPGQGYGYGYTF,TGTGCCAGCAGGCCGGGACAGGGTTATGGCTATGGCTACACCTTC
many,TRBJ1-2,TRBV27,.,CASSLYTGSNGYTF,TGTGCCAGCAGTTTATATACAGGGTCAAATGGCTACACCTTC
.,TRBJ2-3,TRBV18,.,CASSPQGNTDTQYF,TGTGCCAGCTCACCACAGGGTAACACAGATACGCAGTATTTT
few,TRBJ1-2,TRBV25-1,TRBD1,CASRSDRGGYGYTF,TGTGCCAGCAGATCGGACAGGGGCGGTTATGGCTACACCTTC
.,TRBJ2-5,TRBV3-1,.,CASSRLIVQETQYF,TGTGCCAGCAGCCGCTTGATAGTCCAAGAGACCCAGTACTTC
few,TRBJ1-2,TRBV7-2,TRBD1,CASSLAMDRGLGYTF,TGTGCCAGCAGCTTAGCGATGGACAGGGGCCTTGGCTACACCTTC
.,TRBJ2-7,TRBV7-8,.,CASSLLLDEQYF,TGTGCCAGCAGCTTGCTCCTAGATGAGCAGTACTTC
.,TRBJ1-1,TRBV7-3,.,CASSLAGSRAFF,TGTGCCAGCAGCTTAGCGGGATCAAGGGCTTTCTTT